Sequencing of this TCR beta chain was carried out in a study of T-cell memory formation after mild COVID-19. Study-wide results and caveats: Specificity for SARS-CoV-2 was not confirmed among the second-wave clones peaking on day 37. CD4+ bias marked clones expanding day 15 to 37, unlike balanced contracting clones. Pre-infection memory showed some responding clones, and this suggested that cross-reactive memory joined.

V gave up 0 bases and J gave up 4 bases, with 12 bases separating them. The length of the CDR3 is 14 residues. Germline V gives CDR1 DFQATT, CDR2 SNEGSKA (reference sequence). This clonotype was counted between two and nine times. Its cognate antigen is unknown. 5'RACE with constant-segment primers built TCRalpha and TCRbeta cDNA libraries with UMIs. From the 5' RACE reads, TCRdb called clonotypes with MiXCR, one entry per CDR3 protein. The sample holds some 300,000 distinct CDR3 sequences, roughly 19% seen once. The genes are TRBV20-1 and TRBJ1-1; D remains ambiguous. This sequence was found in a man aged 18-30 years who had mild COVID-19 (a few samples of this study predate the infection). Cell type and time point are not known. The sample taken for sequencing was PBMCs or a T cell subset sorted from them (not recorded which). CDR3 protein: CSARDQSSSTEAFF. The CDR3 nucleotides read TGCAGTGCTAGAGATCAATCCTCGAGCACTGAAGCTTTCTTT.